These T cell receptor beta chains were read from a single sample in a study of T cells in Graves' hyperthyroidism and ophthalmopathy. Via MiXCR, TCRdb re-called the multiplex PCR reads, giving one row per CDR3 protein. The repertoire holds 500,000 to 650,000 distinct CDR3 sequences, with 15% to 20% as singletons. Material: blood. These receptors came from a man in his forties with Graves' ophthalmopathy. Both conserved end residues are part of each CDR3. Fields, in order: J gene, D gene, clone size, V gene, CDR3 protein, CDR3 DNA. A D gene is named only where the DNA matches it firmly. Expanded clones are given a class, and other clones once, few, many or no size at all.

>TRBJ2-1|NA|many|TRBV27
CASSFFILGRVHEQFF
TGTGCCAGCAGTTTTTTTATCTTAGGTCGGGTACATGAGCAGTTCTTC
>TRBJ2-3|TRBD1|NA|TRBV7-3
CASGTGEGNTQYF
TGTGCCAGCGGGACAGGGGAAGGGAATACGCAGTATTTT
>TRBJ2-7|NA|few|TRBV6-1
CASAIYEQYF
TGTGCCTCAGCAATCTACGAGCAGTACTTC
>TRBJ2-3|NA|NA|TRBV5-4
CASSNGALHFADTQYF
TGTGCCAGCAGCAATGGGGCCCTACATTTCGCAGATACGCAGTATTTT
>TRBJ2-3|TRBD2|few|TRBV7-8
CASSSDLAETVKYTDTQYF
TGTGCCAGCAGCTCGGATCTAGCGGAAACCGTAAAATACACAGATACGCAGTATTTT
>TRBJ1-3|TRBD1|NA|TRBV2
CASSQGRSSGNTIYF
TGTGCCAGCTCACAGGGGAGATCGTCTGGAAACACCATATATTTT
>TRBJ2-5|TRBD2|NA|TRBV7-9
CASSLGLAGVRQETQYF
TGTGCCAGCAGCTTAGGACTAGCGGGAGTTCGACAAGAGACCCAGTACTTC
>TRBJ1-2|TRBD1|few|TRBV29-1
CSVLQGSDYGYTF
TGCAGCGTTCTACAGGGGTCGGACTATGGCTACACCTTC
>TRBJ2-1|NA|NA|TRBV29-1
CSVEGQRSYNEQFF
TGCAGCGTTGAAGGACAGCGGTCCTACAATGAGCAGTTCTTC
>TRBJ2-3|NA|NA|TRBV25-1
CASSEGDGSTDTQYF
TGTGCCAGCAGTGAAGGCGACGGAAGCACAGATACGCAGTATTTT
>TRBJ1-1|NA|NA|TRBV5-8
CASSSPSAGTEAFF
TGTGCCAGCAGCTCCCCCAGCGCGGGGACTGAAGCTTTCTTT
>TRBJ2-3|NA|few|TRBV9
CASSAQEGGGTDTQYF
TGTGCCAGCAGCGCTCAGGAAGGGGGGGGCACAGATACGCAGTATTTT
>TRBJ1-2|NA|NA|TRBV7-2
CASSLYGWDYGYTF
TGTGCCAGCAGCTTATACGGATGGGACTATGGCTACACCTTC
>TRBJ1-4|TRBD1|NA|TRBV6-1
CASSGTGASSGEKLFF
TGTGCCAGCAGTGGGACAGGGGCGAGTTCGGGTGAAAAACTGTTTTTT
>TRBJ2-5|TRBD1|NA|TRBV6-2/TRBV6-3
CASSLRGQGQETQYF
TGTGCCAGCAGCCTCCGCGGACAGGGCCAAGAGACCCAGTACTTC
>TRBJ1-2|NA|few|TRBV6-1
CAAGRLYGYTF
TGTGCCGCGGGGAGGTTGTACGGCTACACCTTC
>TRBJ1-6|NA|many|TRBV27
CASSLRSASSYNSPLHF
TGTGCCAGCAGTTTACGCAGTGCCAGCTCCTATAATTCACCCCTCCACTTT
>TRBJ2-1|TRBD2|many|TRBV2
CASSEALLAGEWMNEQFF
TGTGCCAGCAGTGAAGCCTTACTAGCGGGAGAATGGATGAATGAGCAGTTCTTC
>TRBJ2-7|NA|NA|TRBV5-6
CASSTRQSYEQYF
TGTGCCAGCAGCACCCGACAGTCCTACGAGCAGTACTTC
>TRBJ2-7|NA|NA|TRBV7-2
CASGPRHDGISYEQYF
TGTGCCAGCGGCCCGCGACATGACGGAATCTCCTACGAGCAGTACTTC
>TRBJ2-2|NA|few|TRBV28
CASSPGIHGELFF
TGTGCCAGCAGTCCGGGGATCCACGGGGAGCTGTTTTTT
>TRBJ2-2|TRBD2|NA|TRBV5-1
CASSKLGSGSSGELFF
TGCGCCAGCAGCAAACTTGGGAGCGGGAGCTCCGGGGAGCTGTTTTTT
>TRBJ1-4|NA|NA|TRBV7-9
CASSTNRDIRDEKLFF
TGTGCCAGCAGCACTAACCGGGACATACGAGATGAAAAACTGTTTTTT
>TRBJ2-1|NA|NA|TRBV3-1
CASSQGAGPGNEQFF
TGTGCCAGCAGCCAAGGGGCCGGACCGGGCAATGAGCAGTTCTTC
>TRBJ2-1|TRBD2|NA|TRBV27
CASRLAGDSEQFF
TGTGCCAGCCGACTAGCGGGAGACAGTGAGCAGTTCTTC
>TRBJ2-3|NA|many|TRBV5-1
CASSQDGLVTDTQYF
TGCGCCAGCAGCCAGGACGGACTTGTCACAGATACGCAGTATTTT
>TRBJ2-3|NA|NA|TRBV12-3/TRBV12-4
CASSPGHLGLGRDTQYF
TGTGCCAGCAGCCCCGGCCATTTAGGGTTGGGGCGGGATACGCAGTATTTT
>TRBJ2-5|NA|few|TRBV28
CASSHSLTGQETQYF
TGTGCCAGCAGCCACTCCCTTACAGGACAAGAGACCCAGTACTTC
>TRBJ2-1|TRBD2|NA|TRBV5-1
CASSERREFLSRQFF
TGCGCCAGCAGCGAGAGGCGGGAGTTTCTGTCGAGGCAGTTCTTC
>TRBJ2-1|NA|NA|TRBV7-9
CASSLGRSNEQFF
TGTGCCAGCAGCTTAGGGCGTAGTAATGAGCAGTTCTTC
>TRBJ2-1|NA|many|TRBV2
CASRRWGRHNEQFF
TGTGCCAGCAGGCGGTGGGGCAGGCACAATGAGCAGTTCTTC
>TRBJ2-3|NA|many|TRBV28
CASSFNRERSDTQYF
TGTGCCAGCAGTTTTAACCGGGAGAGGTCAGATACGCAGTATTTT
>TRBJ1-2|NA|NA|TRBV4-1
CASSQGQDGYTF
TGCGCCAGCAGCCAAGGCCAAGACGGCTACACCTTC
>TRBJ2-5|NA|many|TRBV7-9
CASSPPGLAQETQYF
TGTGCCAGCAGCCCCCCGGGACTCGCCCAAGAGACCCAGTACTTC
>TRBJ2-3|NA|many|TRBV18
CASSPTILSTDTQYF
TGTGCCAGCTCCCCTACTATACTTTCCACAGATACGCAGTATTTT
>TRBJ1-1|TRBD1|many|TRBV2
CASKIQGANTEAFF
TGTGCCAGCAAAATACAGGGGGCGAACACTGAAGCTTTCTTT
>TRBJ2-5|NA|many|TRBV7-2
CASSVRDWNQETQYF
TGTGCCAGCAGCGTCCGGGACTGGAACCAAGAGACCCAGTACTTC
>TRBJ2-3|NA|many|TRBV18
CASSRADRVDTQYF
TGTGCCAGCTCACGGGCAGATAGGGTGGATACGCAGTATTTT
>TRBJ2-3|NA|few|TRBV5-1
CASSLGNLGATDTQYF
TGCGCCAGCAGCTTGGGTAACCTGGGGGCGACAGATACGCAGTATTTT
>TRBJ2-1|TRBD1|many|TRBV6-5
CASSYVTGGRDEQFF
TGTGCCAGCAGTTACGTCACAGGGGGCCGGGATGAGCAGTTCTTC
>TRBJ2-7|NA|few|TRBV5-8
CASSLGVGTYEQYF
TGTGCCAGCAGCTTGGGGGTGGGGACCTACGAGCAGTACTTC